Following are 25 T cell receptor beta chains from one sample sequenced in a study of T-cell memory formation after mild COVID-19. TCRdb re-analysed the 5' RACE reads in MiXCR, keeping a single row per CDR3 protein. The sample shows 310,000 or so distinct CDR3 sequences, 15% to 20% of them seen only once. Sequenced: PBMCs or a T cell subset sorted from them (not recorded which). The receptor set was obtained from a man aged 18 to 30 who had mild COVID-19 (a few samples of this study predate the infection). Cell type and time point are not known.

CDR3 DNA: TGCGCCAGCAGCTTGTCCGGCGGCGATGAAAAACTGTTTTTT. It is translated as CASSLSGGDEKLFF. This chain joins TRBV5-1 and TRBJ1-4; D ambiguous. V lost 1 base, J lost 6 bases, and 10 bases lay in between. There are 14 residues in the CDR3. CDR1 is SGHRS, CDR2 YFSETQ, per germline.

The CDR3 region has the DNA TGTGCCACCAGTGATTTCACAGGGGACTATGGCTACACCTTC. The encoded protein is CATSDFTGDYGYTF. The chain recombines TRBV24-1 with TRBJ1-2; 7 bases line up with TRBD1. CDR1 and CDR2 from the germline V gene are KGHDR and SFDVKD. V dropped 1 base and J dropped 3; count of bases not matched to a gene: 1. CDR3 size: 14 residues.

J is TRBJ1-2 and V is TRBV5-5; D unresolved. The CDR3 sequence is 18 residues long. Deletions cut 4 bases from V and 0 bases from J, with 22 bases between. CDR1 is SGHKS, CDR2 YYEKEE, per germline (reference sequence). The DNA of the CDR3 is TGTGCCAGCAGCGGGCCGCGGTCCTTCTCCCCCTCTAACTATGGCTACACCTTC. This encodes CASSGPRSFSPSNYGYTF.

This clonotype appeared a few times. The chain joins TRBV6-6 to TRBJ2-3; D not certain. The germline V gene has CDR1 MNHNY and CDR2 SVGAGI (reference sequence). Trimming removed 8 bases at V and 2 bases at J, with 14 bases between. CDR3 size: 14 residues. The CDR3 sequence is CASVMAPATDTQYF. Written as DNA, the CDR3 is TGTGCCAGCGTCATGGCTCCAGCCACAGATACGCAGTATTTT.

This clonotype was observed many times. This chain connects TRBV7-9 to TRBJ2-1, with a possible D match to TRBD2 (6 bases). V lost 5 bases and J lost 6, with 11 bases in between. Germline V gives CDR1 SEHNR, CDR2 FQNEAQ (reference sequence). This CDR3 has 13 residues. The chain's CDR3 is CASSPLALNEQFF. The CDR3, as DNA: TGTGCCAGCAGCCCACTAGCTCTCAATGAGCAGTTCTTC.

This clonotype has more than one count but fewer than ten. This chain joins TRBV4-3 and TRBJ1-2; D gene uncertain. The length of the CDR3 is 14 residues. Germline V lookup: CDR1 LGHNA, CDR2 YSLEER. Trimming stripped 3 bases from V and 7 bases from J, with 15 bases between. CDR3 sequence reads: CASSHRSWRRGYTF. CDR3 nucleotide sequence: TGCGCCAGCAGCCATAGGAGTTGGCGTCGTGGCTACACCTTC.

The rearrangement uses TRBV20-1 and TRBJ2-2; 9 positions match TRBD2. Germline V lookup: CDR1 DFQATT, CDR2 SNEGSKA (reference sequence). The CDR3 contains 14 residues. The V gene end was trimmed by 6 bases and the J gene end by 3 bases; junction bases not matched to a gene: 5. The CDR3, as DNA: TGCAGTGCGCGGACTAGCGCTTACACCGGGGAGCTGTTTTTT. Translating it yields CSARTSAYTGELFF.

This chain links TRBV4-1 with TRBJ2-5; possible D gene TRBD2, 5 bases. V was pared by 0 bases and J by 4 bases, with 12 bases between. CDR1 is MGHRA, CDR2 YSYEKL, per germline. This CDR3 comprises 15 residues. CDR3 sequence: CASSQDSRGIETQYF. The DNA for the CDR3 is TGCGCCAGCAGCCAAGATTCCCGGGGTATAGAGACCCAGTACTTC.

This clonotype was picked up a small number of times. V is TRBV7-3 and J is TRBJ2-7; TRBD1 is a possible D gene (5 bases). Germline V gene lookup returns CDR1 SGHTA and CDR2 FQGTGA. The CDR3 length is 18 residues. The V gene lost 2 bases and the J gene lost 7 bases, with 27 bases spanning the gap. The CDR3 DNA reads TGTGCCAGCAGCTTATTAACTACGCCAGAGTGTAGGGCAGGGGAGCAGTACGTC. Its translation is CASSLLTTPECRAGEQYV.

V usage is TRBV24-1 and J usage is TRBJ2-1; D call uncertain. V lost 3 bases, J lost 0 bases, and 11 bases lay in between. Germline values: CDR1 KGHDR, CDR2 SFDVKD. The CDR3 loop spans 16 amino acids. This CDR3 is CATSDLSSNSYNEQFF. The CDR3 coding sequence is TGTGCCACCAGTGATCTTTCTAGTAACTCCTACAATGAGCAGTTCTTC.

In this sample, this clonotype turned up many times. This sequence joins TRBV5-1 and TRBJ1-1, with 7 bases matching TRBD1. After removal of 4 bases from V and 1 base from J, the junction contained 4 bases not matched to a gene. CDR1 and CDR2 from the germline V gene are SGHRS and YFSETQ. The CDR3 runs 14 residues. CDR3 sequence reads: CASSPGTENTEAFF. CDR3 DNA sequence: TGCGCCAGCAGCCCCGGGACAGAGAACACTGAAGCTTTCTTT.

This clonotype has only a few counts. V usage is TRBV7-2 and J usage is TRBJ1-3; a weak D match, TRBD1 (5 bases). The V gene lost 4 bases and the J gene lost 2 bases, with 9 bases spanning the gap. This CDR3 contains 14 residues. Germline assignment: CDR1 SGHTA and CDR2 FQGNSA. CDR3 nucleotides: TGTGCCAGCAGCTCAGGACATCCTGGAAACACCATATATTTT. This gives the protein CASSSGHPGNTIYF.

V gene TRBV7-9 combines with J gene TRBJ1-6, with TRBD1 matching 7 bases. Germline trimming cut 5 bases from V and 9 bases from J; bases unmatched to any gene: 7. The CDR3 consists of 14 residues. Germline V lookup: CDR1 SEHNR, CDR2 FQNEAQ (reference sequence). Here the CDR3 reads CASSTTGAGSPLHF. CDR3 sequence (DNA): TGTGCCAGCAGCACAACAGGGGCCGGTTCACCCCTCCACTTT.

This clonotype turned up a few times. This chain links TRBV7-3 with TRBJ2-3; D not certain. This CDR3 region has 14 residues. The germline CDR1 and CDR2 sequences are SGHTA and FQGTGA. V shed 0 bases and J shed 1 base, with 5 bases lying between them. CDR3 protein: CASSLTTGTDTQYF. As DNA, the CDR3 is TGTGCCAGCAGCTTAACGACCGGCACAGATACGCAGTATTTT. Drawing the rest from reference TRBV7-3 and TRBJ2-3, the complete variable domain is GAGVSQTPSNKVTEKGKYVELRCDPISGHTALYWYRQSLGQGPEFLIYFQGTGAADDSGLPNDRFFAVRPEGSVSTLKIQRTERGDSAVYLCASSLTTGTDTQYFGPGTRLTVL.

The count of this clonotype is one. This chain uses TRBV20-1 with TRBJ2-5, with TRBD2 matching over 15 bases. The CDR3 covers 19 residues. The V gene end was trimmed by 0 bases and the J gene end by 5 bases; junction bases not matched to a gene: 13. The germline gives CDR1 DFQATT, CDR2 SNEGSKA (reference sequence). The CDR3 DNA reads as TGCAGTGCTAGAGATCCGGGACTAGCGGGGGGCCAAGGGAGTGAGACCCAGTACTTC. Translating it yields CSARDPGLAGGQGSETQYF.

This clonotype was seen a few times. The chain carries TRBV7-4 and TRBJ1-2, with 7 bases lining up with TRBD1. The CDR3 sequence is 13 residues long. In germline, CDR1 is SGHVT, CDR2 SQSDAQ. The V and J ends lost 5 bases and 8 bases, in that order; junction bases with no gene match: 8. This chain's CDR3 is CASSTGNRGGYTF. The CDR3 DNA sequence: TGTGCCAGCAGCACCGGGAACAGGGGCGGCTACACCTTC. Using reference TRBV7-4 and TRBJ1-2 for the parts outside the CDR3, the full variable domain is GAGVSQSPRYKVAKRGRDVALRCDSISGHVTLYWYRQTLGQGSEVLTYSQSDAQRDKSGRPSGRFSAERPERSVSTLKIQRTEQGDSAVYLCASSTGNRGGYTFGSGTRLTVV.

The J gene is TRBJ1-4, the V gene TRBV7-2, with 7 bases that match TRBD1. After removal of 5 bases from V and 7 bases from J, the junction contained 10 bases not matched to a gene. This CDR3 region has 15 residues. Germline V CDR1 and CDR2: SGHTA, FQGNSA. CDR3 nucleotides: TGTGCCAGCAGCACTCCGACAGGGCTGGGTGAAAAACTGTTTTTT. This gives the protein CASSTPTGLGEKLFF. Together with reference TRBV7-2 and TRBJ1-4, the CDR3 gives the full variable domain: GAGVSQSPSNKVTEKGKDVELRCDPISGHTALYWYRQSLGQGLEFLIYFQGNSAPDKSGLPSDRFSAERTGGSVSTLTIQRTQQEDSAVYLCASSTPTGLGEKLFFGSGTQLSVL.

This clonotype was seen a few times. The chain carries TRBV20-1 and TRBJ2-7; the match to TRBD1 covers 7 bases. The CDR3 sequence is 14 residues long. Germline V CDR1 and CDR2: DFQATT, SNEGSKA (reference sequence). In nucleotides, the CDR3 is TGCAGTGCAAGAGAGGGGACAGACCATTACGAGCAGTACGTC. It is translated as CSAREGTDHYEQYV.

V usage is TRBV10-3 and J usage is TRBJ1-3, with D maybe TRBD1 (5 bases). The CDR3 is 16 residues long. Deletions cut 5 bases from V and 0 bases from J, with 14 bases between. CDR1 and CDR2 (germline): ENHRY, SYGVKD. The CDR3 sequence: CAISPRGWISGNTIYF. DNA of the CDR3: TGTGCCATCAGTCCACGGGGGTGGATCTCTGGAAACACCATATATTTT.

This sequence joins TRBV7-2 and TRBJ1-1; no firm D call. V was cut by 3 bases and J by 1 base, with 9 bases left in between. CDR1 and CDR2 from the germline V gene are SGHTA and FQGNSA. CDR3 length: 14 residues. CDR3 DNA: TGTGCCAGCAGCTTTGTGGGAGGGAACACTGAAGCTTTCTTT. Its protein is CASSFVGGNTEAFF.

The CDR3 reads CASSYEVYEQFF. In DNA, the CDR3 is TGTGCCAGCAGTTATGAGGTTTATGAGCAGTTCTTC. The chain links TRBV6-2 or TRBV6-3 to TRBJ2-1, with D hard to call. The CDR3 sequence is 12 residues long. V dropped 3 bases and J dropped 8 bases, with 8 bases sitting between them. Germline CDR1 and CDR2: MNHEY and SVGEGT.

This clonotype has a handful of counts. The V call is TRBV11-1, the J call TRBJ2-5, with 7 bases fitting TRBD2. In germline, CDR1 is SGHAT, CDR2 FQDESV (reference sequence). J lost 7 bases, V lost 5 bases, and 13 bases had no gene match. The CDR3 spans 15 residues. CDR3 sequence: CASSGFAGGMGTQYF. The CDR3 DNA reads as TGTGCCAGCAGCGGCTTTGCCGGGGGGATGGGGACCCAGTACTTC.

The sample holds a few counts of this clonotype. The CDR3 spells CASSMSPSHYEQYF. The CDR3 DNA reads TGTGCCAGCAGCATGAGTCCCAGCCACTACGAGCAGTACTTC. This sequence joins TRBV7-9 and TRBJ2-7; no clear D gene. V was pared by 5 bases and J by 3 bases, with 14 bases between. This CDR3 has 14 residues. Per germline, CDR1 SEHNR and CDR2 FQNEAQ (reference sequence). Looking up the rest from reference TRBV7-9 and TRBJ2-7 gives the full variable domain: DTGVSQNPRHKITKRGQNVTFRCDPISEHNRLYWYRQTLGQGPEFLTYFQNEAQLEKSRLLSDRFSAERPKGSFSTLEIQRTEQGDSAMYLCASSMSPSHYEQYFGPGTRLTVT.

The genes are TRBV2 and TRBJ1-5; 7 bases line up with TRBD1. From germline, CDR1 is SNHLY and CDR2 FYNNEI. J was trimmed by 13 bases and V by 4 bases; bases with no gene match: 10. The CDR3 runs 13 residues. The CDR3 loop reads CASSGQGVRPQHF. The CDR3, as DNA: TGTGCCAGCAGTGGTCAGGGGGTCCGTCCGCAGCATTTT. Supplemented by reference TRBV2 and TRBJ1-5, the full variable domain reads EPEVTQTPSHQVTQMGQEVILRCVPISNHLYFYWYRQILGQKVEFLVSFYNNEISEKSEIFDDQFSVERPDGSNFTLKIRSTKLEDSAMYFCASSGQGVRPQHFGDGTRLSIL.

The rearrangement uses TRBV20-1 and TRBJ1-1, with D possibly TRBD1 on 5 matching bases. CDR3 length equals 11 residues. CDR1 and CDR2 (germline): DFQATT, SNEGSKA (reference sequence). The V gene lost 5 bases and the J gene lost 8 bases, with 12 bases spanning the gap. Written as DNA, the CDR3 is TGCAGTGCTTCCCTGACAGCAGAAGCTTTCTTT. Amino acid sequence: CSASLTAEAFF.